The TCR beta chain under discussion was sequenced for a study of T cell responses to AZD1222 COVID-19 vaccine (dated by TCRdb to the early 2020s). At the level of the whole study: A total of approximately 250 trial participants underwent TCR sequencing, of whom about 200 had received two doses of AZD1222 and roughly 26 had received two doses of the MenACWY control vaccine. Trial participants were enrolled into age subgroups of 18-55, 56-69 and 70-plus years, which contained about 150, 28 and 57 TCR-sequenced participants, respectively. Overall study results and their limits: Nearly half of unique spike-specific TCRs reportedly recognized epitopes outside regions mutated in the B.1.351 and B.1.1.7 variants. Because no day 14 peak-response samples were available, repertoires were characterized only after the peak T cell response. Conclusions about previously exposed vaccinees are limited, since just five to seven AZD1222 recipients were seropositive for SARS-CoV-2 at baseline. Vaccine-associated CD4 TCRs spanned the whole spike protein, with dominant responses in regions 160-218 and 743-854. After two AZD1222 doses, spike-specific TCR breadth and depth were significantly higher than at day 0 and than in MenACWY recipients. Participants were mostly white British, with more females than males. The authors suggested clonal diversity may have been underestimated. The 56-69-year group was small, and its depth increase did not reach significance, likely because of low power.

The CDR3 regions of human TCRbeta chains were subjected to immunosequencing. The published analysis was carried out like this. Repertoire TCRs were checked for matches against a reference library of SARS-CoV-2-specific TCRs that had been generated using the MIRA antigen-specificity platform. Breadth was defined as the fraction of unique TCRs that were SARS-CoV-2-associated, and depth was defined as the fraction of total T cells that were SARS-CoV-2-associated. Using the MIRA data, each spike-specific TCR was assigned both to the spike region to which the TCR was reactive and to a CD4 or CD8 class. Log10-transformed breadth and depth values were compared by one-way ANOVA with Sidak's multiple comparisons tests. In its TCRdb copy, this immuneACCESS table keeps in-frame sequences only and misses some clones. Where compared with another copy, unresolved V genes explain less than half of these, and the others have no known cause. The V and J calls and clone size were taken over from that table, and D and trimming were inferred from the DNA. The sample table lists tens of thousands of clones, about 90% of them with a count of one. Roughly 35% of the sample goes to the ten largest clones.

As encoded in the germline V gene (reference sequence), CDR1 is LGHDT while CDR2 is YNNKEL. V loses 1 base of germline sequence and J loses 15 bases, and the interval between the two ends is 16 bases. Including the terminal cysteine and phenylalanine, the CDR3 comprises 14 residues. Only the CDR3 DNA is retained, 42 bases long and in frame from the first base. The label giving this sample's time point can be read as: about 28 days (+/-7) after the second vaccine dose. Because spike-specific TCR depth and breadth did not differ between the two schedules, AZD1222 recipients who got a second dose at roughly 4 weeks were pooled with those who got a second dose at roughly 12 weeks. Samples from vaccinated people were obtained from the UK trials COV001 and COV002, which included a single-blind randomized controlled phase 2/3 trial of AZD1222 (ChAdOx1 nCoV-19) in healthy adults. For TCRbeta chain sequencing, PBMC samples from trial participants were taken at day 0 and at day 28 after the second dose.

In regard to this clone: Its antigen is currently not known. Base-call qualities are not available, and no considerably larger clone is one nucleotide away.

The sequencing used peripheral blood, collected 28 days after the second AZD1222 dose. The source of this sequence is an adult who received the AZD1222 COVID-19 vaccine. The sequence links TRBV3-1 (or the pseudogene TRBV3-2) to TRBJ1-6; TRBD1 is a possible D gene, resting on 5 matching bases. The CDR3 here reads CASSQGGAVDLLHF. The bases read TGTGCCAGCAGCCAAGGTGGGGCTGTGGATCTCCTCCACTTT.